These 17 T cell receptor beta chains were all obtained from the same sample, sequenced in a study of patients and donors after allogeneic stem cell transplantation. TCRdb itself ran the RT-PCR reads through MiXCR, one entry per CDR3 protein. The sample has about 40,000 distinct CDR3 sequences, around a third seen once. The sequencing sample was made of blood, either unsorted or a sorted T cell fraction (not recorded which). The source is a human donor who was either an allogeneic HSCT recipient or a stem cell or donor lymphocyte infusion donor (not recorded which). It is not recorded whose cells these are; they may come from a transplant donor.

The chain recombines TRBV7-2 with TRBJ1-5; a weak D match, TRBD1 (5 bases). CDR3 size: 16 residues. Germline-derived CDR1 and CDR2 are SGHTA and FQGNSA. V gave up 3 bases and J gave up 7 bases, with 19 bases separating them. CDR3 sequence: CASSLGLWAVPQPQHF. CDR3 bases: TGTGCCAGCAGCTTGGGACTGTGGGCAGTCCCCCAGCCCCAGCATTTT.

This sequence joins TRBV20-1 and TRBJ2-7; 16 bases are shared with TRBD2. CDR1 is DFQATT and CDR2 is SNEGSKA in the germline V gene (reference sequence). The V segment lost 6 bases and the J segment 1 base; nucleotides outside the gene matches: 3. The CDR3 totals 15 residues. CDR3 region: CSAGLAGGPSYEQYF. DNA of the CDR3: TGCAGTGCGGGACTAGCGGGAGGGCCTTCCTACGAGCAGTACTTC.

The V gene is TRBV7-3, the J gene TRBJ2-5; D not resolved. This CDR3 contains 15 residues. Trimming pared 0 bases from V and 5 bases from J, leaving 13 bases between. Germline V gene lookup returns CDR1 SGHTA and CDR2 FQGTGA. CDR3: CASSLTGPVSETQYF. The CDR3 DNA reads as TGTGCCAGCAGCTTAACAGGGCCTGTCAGCGAGACCCAGTACTTC.

The chain couples TRBV20-1 to TRBJ1-1; no firm D call. Trimming took off 4 bases at V and 1 base at J, with 16 bases between the two ends. Germline V gene data show CDR1 as DFQATT and CDR2 as SNEGSKA (reference sequence). The CDR3 is made up of 15 amino acids. This CDR3 is CSATTPMDANTEAFF. The CDR3 nucleotides are TGCAGTGCTACGACACCCATGGACGCGAACACTGAAGCTTTCTTT.

This clonotype was observed a few times. The chain is built from TRBV5-1 and TRBJ1-1; no definite D call. CDR1 SGHRS and CDR2 YFSETQ come from the germline V gene. The CDR3 has 16 amino acids. Trimming stripped 0 bases from V and 0 bases from J, with 12 bases between. In DNA, the CDR3 is TGCGCCAGCAGCTTGGCCGCCGCAGGAATGAACACTGAAGCTTTCTTT. It codes for CASSLAAAGMNTEAFF.

This clonotype turned up a few times. V gene TRBV5-6 combines with J gene TRBJ2-7; tentatively, D is TRBD1 (6 bases). The length of the CDR3 is 14 residues. Germline assignment: CDR1 SGHDT and CDR2 YYEEEE. V was trimmed by 6 bases and J by 3 bases, leaving 16 bases between them. The CDR3 DNA follows: TGTGCCAGCACCTACTTGGACAGATTCTACGAGCAGTACTTC. It translates to CASTYLDRFYEQYF. Drawing the rest from reference TRBV5-6 and TRBJ2-7, the complete variable domain is DAGVTQSPTHLIKTRGQQVTLRCSPKSGHDTVSWYQQALGQGPQFIFQYYEEEERQRGNFPDRFSGHQFPNYSSELNVNALLLGDSALYLCASTYLDRFYEQYFGPGTRLTVT.

This clonotype has only a few counts. This chain joins TRBV4-2 and TRBJ1-5, with a weak D call TRBD1 (5 bases). The germline V and J ends were trimmed by 6 bases and 2 bases, with 11 bases remaining between them. The CDR3 length is 14 residues. Germline CDR1 reads LGHNA; CDR2 reads YNFKEQ. CDR3 sequence: CASSIGGGNQPQHF. The CDR3 nucleotides are TGTGCCAGCAGTATTGGGGGGGGCAATCAGCCCCAGCATTTT.

The V gene is TRBV29-1, the J gene TRBJ1-3, with D perhaps matching TRBD1 (5 bases). The CDR3 runs to 12 residues. V lost 6 bases and J 3 bases, leaving 9 bases between the germline ends. Germline assignment: CDR1 SQVTM and CDR2 ANQGSEA. The CDR3 here is CSVQVVGNTIYF. The CDR3 region has the DNA TGCAGCGTACAGGTTGTTGGAAACACCATATATTTT.

This clonotype came up once. This chain uses TRBV21-1 with TRBJ1-2; the table's D gene call, TRBD1, was not cross checked with the DNA. TRBV21-1 is noted as a pseudogene. The CDR3 spans 14 residues. CDR3 bases: TGTGCCAGCAGCAAAGCGGGACAGCCAGATGGCTACACCTTC. It specifies CASSKAGQPDGYTF.

This clonotype was counted a few times. This rearrangement joins TRBV27 to TRBJ2-7; D unresolved. The CDR3 has 13 amino acids. Trimming cost V 0 bases and J 6 bases, with 9 bases left between them. Germline V gene data show CDR1 as MNHEY and CDR2 as SMNVEV (reference sequence). The CDR3 sequence is CASSLSKVAEQYF. As DNA, the CDR3 is TGTGCCAGCAGTTTATCGAAAGTCGCCGAGCAGTACTTC.

The CDR3 here is CASSSPGQGAYEQYF. CDR3 bases: TGTGCCAGCAGTTCCCCCGGACAGGGTGCCTACGAGCAGTACTTC. The rearrangement links TRBV28 to TRBJ2-7; 8 nucleotides align to TRBD1. The germline gives CDR1 MDHEN, CDR2 SYDVKM. V trimming: 4 bases; J trimming: 2 bases; junction bases outside the gene matches: 7. There are 15 residues in the CDR3.

The chain employs TRBV5-1 and TRBJ2-6, with D possibly being TRBD2 (6 bases). V lost 0 bases and J 3 bases, leaving 10 bases between the germline ends. From germline, CDR1 is SGHRS and CDR2 YFSETQ. The CDR3 length is 16 residues. CDR3 sequence reads: CASSLGGNDGANVLTF. CDR3 nucleotides: TGCGCCAGCAGCTTGGGCGGGAACGATGGGGCCAACGTCCTGACTTTC.

The sample holds a few counts of this clonotype. Compared with germline, one end of the junction differs, possibly owing to a read error. The V gene is TRBV4-3, the J gene TRBJ1-1; no firm D call. Germline lookup yields CDR1 LGHNA and CDR2 YSLEER. CDR3 length: 14 residues. The CDR3 region is CANSPLTVNTEAFF. The CDR3, as DNA: TGCGCCAACAGCCCTCTAACCGTGAACACTGAAGCTTTCTTT.

A few counts support this clonotype. The chain is built from TRBV7-3 and TRBJ2-5, with D maybe TRBD2 (5 bases). V shed 7 bases and J shed 5 bases, with 17 bases lying between them. The germline V gene has CDR1 SGHTA and CDR2 FQGTGA. CDR3 length: 14 amino acids. The CDR3 sequence: CASTSRRGAETQYF. The CDR3 DNA reads as TGTGCCAGCACCTCCCGACGGGGAGCCGAGACCCAGTACTTC. Using reference TRBV7-3 and TRBJ2-5 for the parts outside the CDR3, the full variable domain is GAGVSQTPSNKVTEKGKYVELRCDPISGHTALYWYRQSLGQGPEFLIYFQGTGAADDSGLPNDRFFAVRPEGSVSTLKIQRTERGDSAVYLCASTSRRGAETQYFGPGTRLLVL.

The V and J genes are TRBV6-2 or TRBV6-3 and TRBJ1-6; D uncertain. Germline values: CDR1 MNHEY, CDR2 SVGEGT. CDR3 size: 17 residues. V shed 0 bases and J shed 7 bases, with 16 bases lying between them. The CDR3 bases are TGTGCCAGCAGTTACTCTTCGGCAGTCCCGAGCAATTCACCCCTCCACTTT. It translates to CASSYSSAVPSNSPLHF.

This clonotype was recorded a few times. The rearrangement links TRBV6-6 to TRBJ2-3; 15 bases are a match to TRBD2. This CDR3 is built from 21 residues. CDR1 and CDR2 from the germline V gene are MNHNY and SVGAGI (reference sequence). V trimming: 0 bases; J trimming: 2 bases; junction bases outside the gene matches: 12. The chain's CDR3 is CASSYSGLAGGPDFPTDTQYF. Written as DNA, the CDR3 is TGTGCCAGCAGTTACTCCGGACTAGCGGGAGGGCCAGATTTCCCCACAGATACGCAGTATTTT.

The chain employs TRBV11-3 and TRBJ2-2; D is unclear. This CDR3 has 13 residues. CDR1 and CDR2 from the germline V gene are SGHNT and YENEEA. The germline V and J ends were trimmed by 4 bases and 4 bases, with 7 bases remaining between them. CDR3 DNA: TGTGCCAGCAGCTCAGATATCACCGGGGAGCTGTTTTTT. This sequence encodes CASSSDITGELFF. Complete variable domain (other parts from reference TRBV11-3 and TRBJ2-2): EAGVVQSPRYKIIEKKQPVAFWCNPISGHNTLYWYLQNLGQGPELLIRYENEEAVDDSQLPKDRFSAERLKGVDSTLKIQPAELGDSAVYLCASSSDITGELFFGEGSRLTVL.